This T cell receptor (beta chain) was profiled in a study of shared clonotypes between healthy human individuals. Study overall: Each donor had three CD4 naive, three CD4 memory, two CD8 naive and one CD8 memory plate.

Trimming shortened V by 5 bases and J by 6 bases, and 14 bases separated the two germline ends. The germline CDR1 and CDR2 sequences are MDHEN and SYDVKM. CDR3 size: 15 residues. This clone was counted a single time. Assay runs were performed at deep level. TCRdb keeps only in-frame clones here, not all; method: immunoSEQ multiplex PCR. Of about 1 million clones listed, 70% to 80% are singletons. The source of this sequence is a man between 18 and 35 years old in good health. The V and J genes are TRBV28 and TRBJ1-6; possible D gene TRBD1, 6 bases. Material for sequencing was memory CD4+ T cells sorted from blood. This sample's subset: CD45RA-negative fraction. This CDR3 reads CASSPPAGVNSPLHF. The CDR3 DNA reads as TGTGCCAGCAGTCCCCCGGCAGGGGTTAATTCACCCCTCCACTTT.